This entry lists 9 T cell receptor beta chains sequenced from one sample in a study of T cell clonality in common variable immunodeficiency. Sequenced by immunoSEQ multiplex PCR; TCRdb stores in-frame clones only, minus some. This table holds approximately 81,000 clones with no singletons; the top ten claim 0.75% to 1%. Material for sequencing was peripheral blood mononuclear cells. These receptors came from a person aged 18 to 75 in good health.

This clone was detected ten times or more. With the read ending 3 residues before the CDR3 end, the germline J gene is used to fill in that end. The genes are TRBV6-4 and TRBJ2-3; D perhaps matches TRBD1 (6 bases). The CDR3 is 14 amino acids. The germline V and J ends were trimmed by 6 bases and 0 bases, with 10 bases remaining between them. Germline V gene lookup returns CDR1 MRHNA and CDR2 SNTAGT. The DNA read from the CDR3 is TGTGCCAGCAGCGGGACACATAGCACAGATACG. As protein: CASSGTHSTDT. The whole CDR3 sequence is CASSGTHSTDTQYF.

This clone showed up many times. With the read ending 3 residues before the CDR3 end, the germline J gene is used to fill in that end. The chain has TRBV24-1 and TRBJ2-1; TRBD2 matches 11 bases. Per germline, CDR1 KGHDR and CDR2 SFDVKD. The CDR3 contains 21 residues. V shed 0 bases, J shed 3 bases, and the junction held 15 bases outside the gene matches. This chain's CDR3 is CATSDLHSSGRSVTLYNEQFF. The DNA read from the CDR3 is TGTGCCACCAGTGATTTGCACTCTAGCGGGAGGTCGGTGACCCTCTACAATGAG.

This clone was observed many times. The read falls 3 residues short of the CDR3 end, and the missing part is taken from the germline J gene. This sequence joins TRBV7-9 and TRBJ1-1; D unresolved. Germline lookup yields CDR1 SEHNR and CDR2 FQNEAQ (reference sequence). The CDR3 covers 12 residues. This chain's CDR3 is CASSLRAAQAFF. CDR3 DNA (partial): TGTGCCAGCAGCTTAAGGGCAGCTCAA.

A remark on this clone: The read gets to within 3 residues of the CDR3 end, and the germline J gene fills in the rest. The V gene is TRBV10-2, the J gene TRBJ2-7; tentative D call: TRBD2 (6 bases). In germline, CDR1 is WSHSY, CDR2 SAAADI. The CDR3 runs to 14 residues. Trimming shortened V by 4 bases and J by 3 bases, and 13 bases separated the two germline ends. CDR3 loop: CASSGVSGGYEQYF. The part of the CDR3 DNA that was read is TGCGCCAGCAGTGGAGTTAGCGGTGGCTACGAG.

This clone was picked up many times. The read falls 3 residues short of the CDR3 end, and the missing part is taken from the germline J gene. The chain couples TRBV7-3 to TRBJ2-7, with D tentatively TRBD2 (6 bases). Looked up from germline, CDR1 is SGHTA and CDR2 is FQGTGA. V was clipped by 5 bases and J by 2 bases, with 16 bases between them. The CDR3 is 15 amino acids. The CDR3 loop reads CASSPLASETYEQYF. The covered CDR3 bases are TGTGCCAGCAGCCCCTTGGCTAGCGAGACCTACGAG.

This clone has at least ten counts. The CDR3 extends 3 residues past the end of the read, so its final part is completed from the germline J gene. The V and J genes are TRBV20-1 and TRBJ2-3; 7 bases line up with TRBD1. The CDR3 consists of 12 residues. V trimming: 6 bases; J trimming: 1 base; junction bases outside the gene matches: 1. Germline values: CDR1 DFQATT, CDR2 SNEGSKA (reference sequence). The CDR3 region is CSAGQGTDTQYF. The sequenced CDR3 bases are TGCAGTGCAGGACAGGGCACAGATACG.

This clone was recorded at least ten times. Read sequence stops 3 residues before the CDR3 end, and the germline J gene provides the missing end. This chain uses TRBV20-1 with TRBJ2-5, with unresolved D. The CDR3 consists of 10 residues. The germline gives CDR1 DFQATT, CDR2 SNEGSKA (reference sequence). Trimming removed 7 bases at V and 5 bases at J, with 8 bases between. CDR3 DNA (partial): TGCAGTGGTATCCTGGAGACC. Translation gives CSGILET. From start to end, the CDR3 is CSGILETQYF.

This clone was detected ten times or more. The read ends 3 residues early relative to the CDR3; the germline J gene fills the gap. V is TRBV18 and J is TRBJ2-2, with 9 bases fitting TRBD1. Germline values: CDR1 KGHSH, CDR2 LQKENI. Trimming took 3 bases from V and 3 from J; bases not matched to a gene: 8. The CDR3 runs 17 residues. CDR3 DNA, as far as it was read: TGTGCCAGCTCACCCCGTGGGACAGGGCGGGACACCGGGGAG. Translating gives CASSPRGTGRDTGE. The entire CDR3 protein is CASSPRGTGRDTGELFF.

This clone was seen at least ten times. Read sequence stops 3 residues before the CDR3 end, and the germline J gene provides the missing end. The rearrangement joins TRBV20-1 to TRBJ2-7; 10 bases line up with TRBD1. The V segment lost 6 bases and the J segment 5 bases; nucleotides outside the gene matches: 7. This CDR3 is built from 13 residues. Germline values: CDR1 DFQATT, CDR2 SNEGSKA (reference sequence). The CDR3 loop is CSAPTTGGNEQYF. The CDR3 DNA, read in part, is TGCAGTGCGCCTACGACAGGGGGCAACGAG.